The T cell receptor beta chain under discussion was sequenced for a study of T cells in Graves' hyperthyroidism and ophthalmopathy (dated by TCRdb to the late 2010s). A note on the overall study: Peripheral blood was sampled at the time of initial diagnosis, prior to any treatment. To identify distinguishing TCR V-J signatures, a discovery cohort of around 100 patients was used, comprising 43 with Graves' ophthalmopathy and 57 with stable Graves' hyperthyroidism. Prospective prediction of ophthalmopathy was tested in an independent validation cohort consisting of about 19 hyperthyroidism patients and more than 15 patients who later progressed to ophthalmopathy. The 100 discovery patients were divided at random into training and test sets in a 7:3 ratio. In roughly six Graves' hyperthyroidism patients, the study also compared T-cell repertoires from thyroid tissue with T-cell repertoires from blood. After sampling, hyperthyroidism patients received methimazole starting at 30 mg daily, and ophthalmopathy patients received high-dose intravenous methylprednisolone. The paper describes TCR Vbeta CDR3 sequencing of 135 peripheral blood samples, made up of 43 ophthalmopathy patients, around 78 hyperthyroidism patients and roughly 17 progressor patients. General findings and caveats noted by the study authors: A model built on a 13 V-J signature distinguished ophthalmopathy from stable hyperthyroidism, reaching roughly 88% sensitivity and about 81% specificity in cross-validation and 80%/75% in testing. Most expanded thyroid clonotypes (frequency above 0.001) were also detected in blood, a finding suggesting that blood repertoires may reflect thyroid immune responses. In validation, progression to ophthalmopathy was predicted by the model with approximately 67% sensitivity and about 72% specificity, a median of approximately 6.5 months before onset. Sample size was not statistically predetermined, and investigators were not blinded to group allocation.

Amplification of TCR beta CDR3 regions was carried out from RNA transcripts. For the first round of RT-PCR on the TCR CDR3, the HTBI primer set was used together with the Qiagen OneStep RT-PCR kit. Libraries were constructed in a second round of multiplex PCR, after which size selection and purification were performed. The libraries were sequenced on an Illumina HiSeq2000 using paired-end 100 bp reads. On the study's bioinformatics: Raw data were processed with SOAPnuke, discarding reads with adapters, uncalled bases, mean Phred below 15, or no exact constant-primer or identifier match. High-quality paired reads were merged using COPE v1.2.5, and each unique nucleotide sequence was defined as a clonotype. MiTCR v1.1 was used to align the clonotypes against IMGT TRBV, TRBD and TRBJ reference segments. The analysis included only V-J combinations with a frequency above 0.0001, which together covered approximately 99% of the repertoires. A TCS score was defined as the ratio of F50 (clonal expansion) to E x V (chaos), with BLOSUM62-based TCRdist applied between CDR3 peptides within each V-J. Welch's t-statistics and random forest reduced around 510 V-J features to under 15, which were used in a naive Bayes classifier (R e1071). TCRdb reprocessed the public reads (quality trimming at Q25 with fastp, clone calling with MiXCR) and kept in-frame beta chains. Merged by CDR3 protein, the rows form single entries marked with the most common genes and DNA. These V and J calls derive from TCRdb rather than the authors' analysis. The sample table lists 500,000 to 650,000 distinct CDR3 sequences, around 15% of them with a count of one. The ten largest clones represent 9.5% to 15% of the sample.

Ophthalmopathy patients had moderately to severely active disease, Clinical Activity Score of at least 3, NOSPECS grade of at least 4, and duration under 3 months. Exclusion was applied to patients with uncontrolled infections, other autoimmune diseases, pregnancy or lactation. Clinical symptoms, serum thyroxine and TRAb, thyroid ultrasound, and orbital computed tomography formed the basis for the diagnoses. PBMCs were separated from roughly 10 ml of fresh peripheral blood using Ficoll-Paque density gradient centrifugation. Total RNA was extracted using Trizol reagent, and RNA quality was assessed on an Agilent 2100 Bioanalyzer. This clonotype appeared many times. The antigen it recognizes is unknown. Base qualities are missing; no much larger clone stands one base away. The CDR3 sequence holds 12 residues, the cysteine and phenylalanine included. Just the 36-base CDR3 DNA is kept, in frame starting at base 1. Via the germline V gene, CDR1 is MDHEN and CDR2 SYDVKM. Trimming at the junction amounts to 5 bases on V and 7 bases on J, and the germline ends lie 8 bases apart.

The receptor's source is a woman aged 50 to 65 with Graves' ophthalmopathy. The sequencing input was blood. The rearranged segments are TRBV28 and TRBJ1-4; a tentative D call is TRBD1 (5 bases match). In nucleotide form, the sequence is TGTGCCAGCAGTGTCAGGGTTGAAAAACTGTTTTTT. Its protein reads: CASSVRVEKLFF.